The 21 T cell receptor beta chains given below trace back to one sample, sequenced in a study of early T cells in non-severe SARS-CoV-2 infection. In TCRdb, the 5' RACE reads were re-called with MiXCR into one record per CDR3 protein. The table includes under 30,000 distinct CDR3 sequences, 3.5% to 5% detected once. The material sequenced was whole blood. The receptors were gathered from an adult who was a healthcare worker with PCR-confirmed SARS-CoV-2 infection or an uninfected control (not recorded which).

This clonotype was picked up a small number of times. This CDR3 reads CASSLTPGANTEAFF. CDR3 nucleotides: TGCGCCAGCAGCCTCACCCCCGGGGCGAACACTGAAGCTTTCTTT. The genes are TRBV4-3 and TRBJ1-1, with D tentatively TRBD1 (5 bases). Germline CDR1 and CDR2: LGHNA and YSLEER. The CDR3 consists of 15 residues. V was cut by 4 bases and J by 1 base, with 13 bases left in between.

The sample holds a few counts of this clonotype. The chain uses TRBV3-1 and TRBJ2-7; D is undetermined. Trimming removed 5 bases from V and 7 bases from J, with 9 bases in between. CDR1 is LGHDT, CDR2 YNNKEL, per germline (reference sequence). The CDR3 extends over 11 amino acids. The CDR3 DNA reads TGTGCCAGCAGCGCCTTTGCTGAGCAGTACTTC. Protein product: CASSAFAEQYF.

This clonotype was seen ten or more times. The chain employs TRBV6-1 and TRBJ1-3, with D hard to call. The CDR3 is made up of 14 amino acids. Trimming took 10 bases from V and 4 from J, leaving 17 bases between them. Germline V gives CDR1 MNHNS, CDR2 SASEGT. The DNA of the CDR3 is TGTGCCATCCTAAAAGTGGATCTCGGAAACACCATATATTTT. It yields the protein CAILKVDLGNTIYF.

This clonotype has at least ten counts. The chain has TRBV10-3 and TRBJ2-1; TRBD2 matches at 8 bases. The CDR3 has 15 amino acids. Per the germline V gene, CDR1 is ENHRY and CDR2 is SYGVKD. J was trimmed by 2 bases and V by 7 bases; bases with no gene match: 7. CDR3: CAIKGGLATYNEQFF. Written as DNA, the CDR3 is TGTGCCATCAAGGGAGGACTAGCTACCTACAATGAGCAGTTCTTC.

At least ten counts were recorded for this clonotype. The CDR3 loop is CASRDWPKGYTF. The CDR3 DNA reads TGTGCCAGCAGGGACTGGCCGAAAGGCTACACCTTC. The gene calls are TRBV6-2 or TRBV6-3 and TRBJ1-2; D call uncertain. Germline CDR1 MNHEY, CDR2 SVGEGT. This CDR3 region has 12 residues. V lost 6 bases, J lost 8 bases, and 13 bases lay in between.

Many counts were recorded for this clonotype. This chain connects TRBV20-1 to TRBJ1-1; no firm D call. The length of the CDR3 is 11 residues. V lost 6 bases and J lost 8, with 13 bases in between. CDR1 is DFQATT and CDR2 is SNEGSKA in the germline V gene (reference sequence). The chain's CDR3 is CSAPLAQEAFF. As DNA, the CDR3 is TGCAGTGCCCCTTTGGCTCAGGAAGCTTTCTTT.

The V and J genes are TRBV3-1 and TRBJ1-2; D might be TRBD1 (5 bases). V shed 0 bases and J shed 5 bases, with 13 bases lying between them. The CDR3 has 15 amino acids. Germline V gene sequence: CDR1 LGHDT, CDR2 YNNKEL (reference sequence). In DNA, the CDR3 is TGTGCCAGCAGCCAAGATTGGGGCAGTGAATATGGCTACACCTTC. Translated: CASSQDWGSEYGYTF.

The chain recombines TRBV20-1 with TRBJ2-1; the D gene could be TRBD1 or TRBD2 (6 bases each). The CDR3 spans 14 residues. Trimming stripped 3 bases from V and 6 bases from J, with 15 bases between. Germline V CDR1 and CDR2: DFQATT, SNEGSKA (reference sequence). The CDR3, as DNA: TGCAGTGCTAGGGTTAGAGGGGGGATCAATGAGCAGTTCTTC. Amino acids: CSARVRGGINEQFF.

This clonotype was picked up a small number of times. The genes are TRBV7-9 and TRBJ1-4; 8 positions agree with TRBD1. The CDR3 contains 15 residues. The V gene end was trimmed by 4 bases and the J gene end by 8 bases; junction bases not matched to a gene: 9. Per germline, CDR1 SEHNR and CDR2 FQNEAQ (reference sequence). CDR3 in DNA: TGTGCCAGCAGCTCGACAGGGGAGAAAAGAGAAAAACTGTTTTTT. Encoded protein: CASSSTGEKREKLFF.

The rearrangement links TRBV7-2 to TRBJ2-5; weak D call: TRBD1 (5 bases). Per germline, CDR1 SGHTA and CDR2 FQGNSA. The CDR3 runs 13 residues. Trimming removed 7 bases from V and 1 base from J, with 10 bases in between. The CDR3 DNA reads as TGTGCCAGCATTAGAGACAGCCAAGAGACCCAGTACTTC. It codes for CASIRDSQETQYF.

The V call is TRBV20-1, the J call TRBJ1-6, with TRBD1 identical over 8 bases. Germline V gives CDR1 DFQATT, CDR2 SNEGSKA (reference sequence). V shed 2 bases, J shed 5 bases, and the junction held 2 bases outside the gene matches. This CDR3 is built from 14 residues. CDR3 protein: CSARQGANNSPLHF. The CDR3 bases are TGCAGTGCTAGACAGGGGGCCAATAATTCACCCCTCCACTTT.

Ten or more counts support this clonotype. The chain has TRBV7-3 and TRBJ2-3; D unclear. Trimming removed 5 bases from V and 6 bases from J, with 12 bases in between. Germline CDR1 reads SGHTA; CDR2 reads FQGTGA. The CDR3 loop spans 13 amino acids. The DNA for the CDR3 is TGTGCCAGCAGCACCGACCGAGTGGATACGCAGTATTTT. Its protein is CASSTDRVDTQYF.

This clonotype was counted many times. The rearrangement links TRBV10-3 to TRBJ2-1; the D gene is possibly TRBD2 (6 bases). Germline V gives CDR1 ENHRY, CDR2 SYGVKD. The ends were cut back, 3 bases at V and 8 bases at J, with 26 bases in the middle. This CDR3 region has 18 residues. In DNA form, the CDR3 reads TGTGCCATCAGTGATTCCGGGGGACGGGACGCCGGGGAGGATGAGCAGTTCTTC. Its translation is CAISDSGGRDAGEDEQFF.

This clonotype was found many times. V is TRBV3-1 and J is TRBJ2-5; 7 bases fit TRBD1. Germline V lookup: CDR1 LGHDT, CDR2 YNNKEL (reference sequence). The trim removed 2 bases at V and 7 bases at J, leaving 10 bases unmatched. This CDR3 comprises 15 residues. The CDR3 loop reads CASSQTPGAGGTQYF. DNA of the CDR3: TGTGCCAGCAGCCAAACCCCCGGGGCAGGGGGGACCCAGTACTTC.

This clonotype appeared many times. The J gene is TRBJ2-3, the V gene TRBV7-6, with 15 bases aligning to TRBD2. CDR3 size: 18 residues. Germline assignment: CDR1 SGHVS and CDR2 FNYEAQ. After removal of 4 bases from V and 5 bases from J, the junction contained 10 bases not matched to a gene. CDR3 in amino acids: CASSSTPGLAGGGDTQYF. CDR3 bases: TGTGCCAGCAGCTCTACTCCGGGACTAGCGGGAGGAGGAGATACGCAGTATTTT.

This clonotype showed up many times. CDR3 protein: CASHRDKIGNEQFF. The DNA for the CDR3 is TGTGCCAGTCACCGGGACAAAATAGGCAATGAGCAGTTCTTC. V gene TRBV2 combines with J gene TRBJ2-1, with a possible D match to TRBD1 (6 bases). V lost 9 bases and J 6 bases, leaving 18 bases between the germline ends. Germline-derived CDR1 and CDR2 are SNHLY and FYNNEI. CDR3 length: 14 amino acids.

Ten or more counts support this clonotype. This chain uses TRBV11-2 with TRBJ2-1; D remains unclear. This CDR3 is 14 amino acids long. V lost 8 bases, J lost 3 bases, and 14 bases lay in between. Per the germline V gene, CDR1 is SGHAT and CDR2 is FQNNGV. The CDR3 DNA follows: TGTGCCAGCGGCCTTGAGGTGGGCTACAATGAGCAGTTCTTC. Its protein is CASGLEVGYNEQFF.

This clonotype was recorded a few times. The V call is TRBV5-4, the J call TRBJ1-1; no reliable D call. The CDR3 has 13 amino acids. V was shortened by 1 base and J by 1 base, with 5 bases between the two germline ends. Germline assignment: CDR1 SGHNT and CDR2 YYREEE (reference sequence). CDR3 DNA sequence: TGTGCCAGCAGCTTGAACAGGAACACTGAAGCTTTCTTT. It encodes CASSLNRNTEAFF.

This clonotype has ten or more counts. The V gene is TRBV5-4, the J gene TRBJ2-2; D is undetermined. This CDR3 has 15 residues. Germline V CDR1 and CDR2: SGHNT, YYREEE (reference sequence). The germline V and J ends were trimmed by 4 bases and 0 bases, with 10 bases remaining between them. CDR3 amino acids: CASSPVKANTGELFF. The CDR3 DNA reads as TGTGCCAGCAGCCCGGTAAAGGCGAACACCGGGGAGCTGTTTTTT.

The rearrangement joins TRBV7-2 to TRBJ1-4; D is uncertain. CDR3 length equals 13 residues. Looked up from germline, CDR1 is SGHTA and CDR2 is FQGNSA. Trimming removed 1 base at V and 4 bases at J, with 4 bases between. The CDR3 DNA follows: TGTGCCAGCAGCTTAGTTTTTAATGAAAAACTGTTTTTT. Its protein product is CASSLVFNEKLFF.

The sample holds many counts of this clonotype. The CDR3 region has the DNA TGTGCCAGCAGCCAAGGGGGGGCTAGCGGGAAGGCAGATACGCAGTATTTT. Translation gives CASSQGGASGKADTQYF. The V and J genes are TRBV4-2 and TRBJ2-3, with 9 bases identical to TRBD2. V gave up 1 base and J gave up 4 bases; unmatched junction bases: 9. The CDR3 runs to 17 residues. Germline lookup yields CDR1 LGHNA and CDR2 YNFKEQ.